This is a list of T cell receptor beta chains from one sample in a study of shared clonotypes between healthy human individuals. TCRdb's table, derived via immunoSEQ multiplex PCR, lists solely in-frame clones and lacks some. The data show about 1.5 million clones, with roughly 96% seen just once and roughly 1.2% held by the top ten. Sequencing was done on a sample of naive CD4+ T cells sorted from blood. The source of these receptors is a man between 25 and 39 years old in good health. Each CDR3 is given with its conserved first and last residue. Each record gives: V gene, CDR3 length, D gene, J gene, clone size, CDR3 protein, CDR3 DNA. D genes are given only for firm matches. Some rows mark clone size as missing; the rest say once, few, many or name a class of expanded clone.

TRBV6-6	15	TRBD2	TRBJ2-3	.	CASSPTLAGADTQYF	TGTGCCAGCAGCCCAACACTAGCGGGAGCAGATACGCAGTATTTT
TRBV10-3	13	TRBD1	TRBJ1-1	.	CARRQGLNTEAFF	TGTGCCAGAAGACAGGGGTTGAACACTGAAGCTTTCTTT
TRBV28	19	.	TRBJ2-1	.	CASSFPPSTGRSSYNEQFF	TGTGCCAGCAGTTTTCCCCCTTCTACAGGACGGAGCTCCTACAATGAGCAGTTCTTC
TRBV7-2	17	TRBD1	TRBJ2-1	.	CASSLVTGTGASNEQFF	TGTGCCAGCAGCTTAGTTACCGGGACAGGGGCCTCCAATGAGCAGTTCTTC
TRBV11-2	15	.	TRBJ2-7	.	CASSLGWGKTYEQYF	TGTGCCAGCAGCTTAGGATGGGGCAAAACCTACGAGCAGTACTTC
TRBV6-1	13	.	TRBJ2-7	.	CASKRGRAYEQYF	TGTGCCAGCAAAAGGGGTAGAGCCTACGAGCAGTACTTC
TRBV27	13	.	TRBJ2-1	.	CASSSRRQNEQFF	TGTGCCAGCAGTTCAAGGCGGCAAAATGAGCAGTTCTTC
TRBV7-6	14	.	TRBJ2-1	.	CASSLAGGFNEQFF	TGTGCCAGCAGCTTAGCGGGGGGTTTCAATGAGCAGTTCTTC
TRBV7-8	13	.	TRBJ1-1	.	CASSPHKNTEAFF	TGTGCCAGCAGCCCGCACAAGAACACTGAAGCTTTCTTT
TRBV5-4	15	TRBD2	TRBJ2-1	once	CASSLEGLAGNEQFF	TGTGCCAGCAGCTTGGAGGGACTAGCGGGGAATGAGCAGTTCTTC
TRBV18	13	.	TRBJ2-7	.	CASSGGLGYEQYF	TGTGCCAGCTCGGGGGGTCTGGGCTACGAGCAGTACTTC
TRBV6-1	15	TRBD1	TRBJ1-5	.	CASTLQGAGNQPQHF	TGTGCCAGCACCTTACAGGGGGCAGGCAATCAGCCCCAGCATTTT
TRBV5-6	13	TRBD1	TRBJ1-5	.	CASSWGQNQPQHF	TGTGCCAGCAGCTGGGGACAGAATCAGCCCCAGCATTTT
TRBV9	16	TRBD2	TRBJ2-3	.	CASSVELAGGGDTQYF	TGTGCCAGCAGCGTAGAACTAGCGGGCGGGGGAGATACGCAGTATTTT
TRBV25-1	18	TRBD2	TRBJ2-7	.	CASSGSDPLAGPSYEQYF	TGTGCCAGCAGTGGCAGTGACCCACTAGCGGGGCCTTCCTACGAGCAGTACTTC
TRBV11-3	14	.	TRBJ2-7	.	CASSLGTVNYEQYF	TGTGCCAGCAGCTTAGGGACAGTGAACTACGAGCAGTACTTC
TRBV2	13	TRBD1	TRBJ1-2	.	CASSLDRDYGYTF	TGTGCCAGCAGCCTAGACAGGGACTATGGCTACACCTTC
TRBV11-3	15	TRBD1	TRBJ2-7	.	CASSQNRGSSYEQYF	TGTGCCAGCAGCCAAAACAGGGGTAGCTCCTACGAGCAGTACTTC
TRBV5-5	16	.	TRBJ1-3	.	CASSLVGTQAGNTIYF	TGTGCCAGCAGTTTGGTAGGGACACAAGCTGGAAACACCATATATTTT
TRBV9	13	.	TRBJ1-2	.	CASSVVAGAGYTF	TGTGCCAGCAGCGTAGTCGCCGGCGCTGGCTACACCTTC
TRBV6-1	14	.	TRBJ1-1	.	CASRPGPRNTEAFF	TGTGCCAGCAGACCGGGACCGAGGAACACTGAAGCTTTCTTT
TRBV7-9	15	TRBD1	TRBJ2-1	.	CASSPRDREKCEQFF	TGTGCCAGCAGCCCCCGGGACAGGGAAAAATGTGAGCAGTTCTTC
TRBV19	15	TRBD1	TRBJ1-5	.	CASKGRDRGNQPQHF	TGTGCCAGTAAGGGTCGGGACAGAGGCAATCAGCCCCAGCATTTT
TRBV28	16	.	TRBJ2-7	.	CASSSPLGTSSGEQYF	TGTGCCAGCAGTTCCCCCCTGGGGACATCCTCTGGGGAGCAGTACTTC
TRBV27	17	TRBD1	TRBJ1-5	.	CASSKSYRGSGNQPQHF	TGTGCCAGCAGTAAATCCTACAGGGGGTCGGGCAATCAGCCCCAGCATTTT
TRBV6-1	13	.	TRBJ1-2	.	CASSDITGLGYTF	TGTGCCAGCAGTGATATCACAGGACTTGGCTACACCTTC
TRBV28	16	TRBD2	TRBJ2-7	.	CASSWTSGSMNRVQYF	TGTGCCAGCAGCTGGACTAGCGGGAGTATGAATAGGGTGCAGTACTTC
TRBV6-4	16	TRBD2	TRBJ2-7	.	CASSDSGLADSYEQYF	TGTGCCAGCAGTGACTCGGGGCTAGCGGACTCCTACGAGCAGTACTTC
TRBV6-5	16	TRBD2	TRBJ2-2	.	CASSYFPSGGTGELFF	TGTGCCAGCAGTTATTTTCCTAGCGGAGGCACCGGGGAGCTGTTTTTT
TRBV10-3	15	TRBD1	TRBJ2-7	.	CAISVGDSPSYEQYF	TGTGCCATCAGTGTTGGGGACAGCCCTTCCTACGAGCAGTACTTC
TRBV29-1	13	TRBD1	TRBJ2-3	.	CSVRTGGTDTQYF	TGCAGCGTTAGGACAGGGGGCACAGATACGCAGTATTTT
TRBV4-3	15	.	TRBJ2-7	.	CASSQDGGPSDEQYF	TGCGCCAGCAGCCAAGATGGGGGCCCCTCCGACGAGCAGTACTTC
TRBV7-2	15	TRBD1	TRBJ2-3	.	CASSIWDRGTDTQYF	TGTGCCAGCAGCATCTGGGACAGGGGCACAGATACGCAGTATTTT
TRBV11-2	16	.	TRBJ2-7	.	CASSPFRQSLTYEQYF	TGTGCCAGCAGCCCCTTCCGACAGAGCCTTACCTACGAGCAGTACTTC
TRBV5-1	13	.	TRBJ2-5	.	CASSFGMRETQYF	TGCGCCAGCAGCTTTGGAATGCGGGAGACCCAGTACTTC
TRBV15	15	.	TRBJ2-7	.	CATSRGGGGSYEQYF	TGTGCCACCAGCAGAGGCGGAGGGGGTTCCTACGAGCAGTACTTC
TRBV6-6	14	.	TRBJ2-3	.	CASSYSFGTDTQYF	TGTGCCAGCAGTTACTCCTTCGGGACAGATACGCAGTATTTT
TRBV28	13	.	TRBJ2-7	.	CASSLTTTYEQYF	TGTGCCAGCAGTTTAACTACTACTTACGAGCAGTACTTC
TRBV6-5	13	.	TRBJ2-1	.	CASRTDGYNEQFF	TGTGCCAGCAGAACCGACGGGTACAATGAGCAGTTCTTC
TRBV5-4	13	.	TRBJ2-1	.	CASSPGSFPEQFF	TGTGCCAGCAGTCCCGGGTCCTTCCCGGAGCAGTTCTTC
TRBV5-4	16	.	TRBJ2-6	.	CASSLRGLTGANVLTF	TGTGCCAGCAGCTTGCGGGGGTTGACTGGGGCCAACGTCCTGACTTTC
TRBV6-5	14	TRBD1	TRBJ2-2	once	CASSSQGAHGELFF	TGTGCCAGCAGTTCCCAGGGGGCTCACGGGGAGCTGTTTTTT
TRBV5-1	16	TRBD2	TRBJ2-1	.	CASSSGLAGSYNEQFF	TGCGCCAGCAGCTCCGGACTAGCGGGATCATACAATGAGCAGTTCTTC
TRBV25-1	12	.	TRBJ2-1	.	CASSYRVGEQFF	TGTGCCAGCAGTTACCGGGTAGGCGAGCAGTTCTTC
TRBV5-1	17	.	TRBJ2-1	.	CASSPGREGGPLNEQFF	TGCGCCAGCAGCCCGGGTCGTGAGGGAGGACCCCTTAATGAGCAGTTCTTC